This entry describes one T cell receptor beta chain. Antigen unknown. Some clones are missing from TCRdb's copy, which holds only in-frame ones; the method was immunoSEQ multiplex PCR. The sample lists over 100,000 clones; under 90% were seen once. This record belongs to a study of cytomegalovirus exposure and HLA in healthy donors. It was the approximately 130-subject validation cohort, separate from the approximately 700-subject first cohort, to which the donors belonged. The germline gives CDR1 MNHEY, CDR2 SVGAGI. V was cut by 0 bases and J by 0 bases, with 12 bases left in between. The CDR3 totals 16 residues. The study, taken as a whole, reports: The investigators catalogued 150 to 200 TCR beta chains as cytomegalovirus-associated. The authors confirmed in vitro that a few CMV-associated chains were specific for CMV antigens. One later analysis, an examination of the 120 validation repertoires, found that first-cohort TCR clusters tended to co-occur in them.

The chain is built from TRBV6-5 and TRBJ2-7; no clear D. This sequence was found in a man aged 30 to 39 in good health and CMV-seronegative. The specimen sequenced was PBMCs. This CDR3 reads CASSYSWARASYEQYF. CDR3 nucleotide sequence: TGTGCCAGCAGTTACTCGTGGGCCCGCGCCTCCTACGAGCAGTACTTC.